This TCR beta chain is from a study of cytomegalovirus exposure and HLA in healthy donors. The study, taken as a whole, reports: The authors later linked a missense DCLRE1C variant to TCR beta V- and J-gene trimming.

Points on this clone: Its antigen is unknown.

A multiplex PCR was run with 60 Vbeta primers and 13 Jbeta primers. The data were produced by immunoSEQ multiplex PCR, yet TCRdb's version contains in-frame clones alone and is incomplete. The sample consists of 150,000 to 200,000 clones, approximately 88% of them appearing once. Donors sampled were nominally healthy, though unrecorded immune exposures were likely. This CDR3 spans 16 amino acids. The V gene lost 5 bases and the J gene lost 0 bases, with 14 bases spanning the gap. Germline values: CDR1 MNHEY, CDR2 SMNVEV (reference sequence). This clonotype originated in a boy between 5 and 17 years old in good health and CMV-seronegative. Sequenced input: PBMCs. This chain connects TRBV27 to TRBJ1-3; tentative D call: TRBD1 (6 bases). The CDR3 coding sequence is TGTGCCAGCAGTCCGCGGACAGCCAACTCTGGAAACACCATATATTTT. Protein sequence: CASSPRTANSGNTIYF.